This T cell receptor (beta chain) stems from a study of glioma-infiltrating T cells. Using RNA template, CDR3s of TCR alpha and beta were amplified with iRepertoire arm-PCR. One-step reverse transcription and amplification started from approximately 100-400 ng of tissue mRNA or PBMC total RNA. TCRdb reanalysed the multiplex PCR reads using MiXCR and keeps one entry per CDR3 protein. The table lists under 150,000 distinct CDR3 sequences, about two fifths of them singletons, with around 20% in the top ten. Notes on this clonotype: Antigen specificity is unknown.

Overall study findings and caveats: Very few CDR3 sequences were shared between tissue and blood. Gliomas, especially low-grade, showed above-expected tissue-blood divergence; non-neoplastic patients showed below.

This CDR3 is 11 amino acids long. CDR1 and CDR2 (germline): SGHVS, FQNEAQ. V lost 4 bases to trimming and J lost 11 bases, with 12 bases between them. The chain recombines TRBV7-8 with TRBJ2-7; D might be TRBD2 (6 bases). Sequences were obtained from glioma tissue, nonneoplastic brain tissue, or PBMCs (not recorded which). The sequence was obtained from a human donor with low-grade glioma or glioblastoma, undergoing nonglioma brain surgery, or in good health (not recorded which). The CDR3, as DNA: TGTGCCAGCAGCTCCGGGGGTACCGAGTACTTC. Translation: CASSSGGTEYF.